This TCR beta chain stems from a study of response to subunit inactivated influenza vaccine. Study-level points and caveats: Every seasonal influenza vaccination brings in few new T cells, the authors suggested.

The ends lost 2 bases at V and 2 bases at J; junction bases unmatched: 5. The CDR3 consists of 15 residues. TCRdb itself ran the RT-PCR reads through MiXCR, one entry per CDR3 protein. Altogether around 160,000 distinct CDR3 sequences are present, approximately 11% being singletons, with the ten largest covering roughly an eighth. A note on this clonotype: Its antigen is not known.

This specimen consisted of non-naive T cells sorted from PBMCs, obtained roughly 45 days after vaccination. The receptor comes from a man between 45 and 60 years old who received an inactivated influenza vaccine. This rearrangement joins TRBV23-1 to TRBJ2-5; the match to TRBD1 covers 7 bases. TRBV23-1 is flagged as an ORF with uncertain function. The chain's CDR3 is CASSQPGQKQETQYF. Written as DNA, the CDR3 is TGCGCCAGCAGTCAACCGGGACAGAAGCAAGAGACCCAGTACTTC.